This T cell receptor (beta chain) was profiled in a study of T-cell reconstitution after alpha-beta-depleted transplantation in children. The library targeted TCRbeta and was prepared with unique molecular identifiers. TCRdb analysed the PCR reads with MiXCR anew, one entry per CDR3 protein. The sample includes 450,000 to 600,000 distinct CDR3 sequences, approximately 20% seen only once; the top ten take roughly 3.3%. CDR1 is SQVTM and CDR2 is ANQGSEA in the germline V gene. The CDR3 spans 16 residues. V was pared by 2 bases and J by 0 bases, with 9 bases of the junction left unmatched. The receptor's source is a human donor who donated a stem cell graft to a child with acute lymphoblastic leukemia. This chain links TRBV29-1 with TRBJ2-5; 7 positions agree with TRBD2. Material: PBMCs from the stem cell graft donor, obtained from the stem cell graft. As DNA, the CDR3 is TGCAGCGTTGAATTTGTGGCGGGAGTTAACCAAGAGACCCAGTACTTC. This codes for CSVEFVAGVNQETQYF. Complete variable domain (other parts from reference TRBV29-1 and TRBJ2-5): SAVISQKPSRDICQRGTSLTIQCQVDSQVTMMFWYRQQPGQSLTLIATANQGSEATYESGFVIDKFPISRPNLTFSTLTVSNMSPEDSSIYLCSVEFVAGVNQETQYFGPGTRLLVL.